The rows below give T cell receptor beta chains drawn from one sample of a study of vaccination effects on CD4 cells after COVID-19. These receptors have no known antigen. Sequencing used immunoSEQ multiplex PCR; TCRdb keeps in-frame clones, though not all of them. Here the sample spans tens of thousands of clones, roughly 80% being singletons. The material sequenced was CD4+ T cells from PBMCs cultured with SARS-CoV-2 spike peptides, taken before COVID-19 vaccination. The receptor source for this set is a human donor who received a COVID-19 vaccine. Each CDR3 is given with its conserved first and last residue. A D gene is named only where the DNA matches it firmly. Clone size, where shown, is once, few, many, or a class for clones that have expanded.

CASSEGRVEGGSYNEQFF,TGCGCCAGCAGTGAGGGCAGGGTCGAAGGTGGGTCCTACAATGAGCAGTTCTTC,.,TRBV10-2,TRBJ2-1,.
CSASGSRAADTQYF,TGCAGTGCTAGTGGGTCCAGGGCTGCAGATACGCAGTATTTT,.,TRBV20-1,TRBJ2-3,.
CASSESWGSPLHF,TGTGCCAGCAGTGAATCTTGGGGTTCACCCCTCCACTTT,.,TRBV2,TRBJ1-6,.
CASSEAVNTEAFF,TGTGCCAGCAGTGAGGCGGTGAACACTGAAGCTTTCTTT,.,TRBV6-4,TRBJ1-1,.
CASSEGTGVGYTF,TGTGCCAGCAGTGAAGGGACAGGGGTGGGCTACACCTTC,TRBD1,TRBV2,TRBJ1-2,.
CASSQAGYQGEGYTF,TGTGCCAGCAGCCAAGCGGGGTATCAGGGTGAAGGCTACACCTTC,.,TRBV3-1/TRBV3-2,TRBJ1-2,.
CAWSVARTVRNSPLHF,TGTGCCTGGAGTGTCGCCCGGACGGTGAGGAATTCACCCCTCCACTTT,.,TRBV30,TRBJ1-6,.
CASRRAGVGEQFF,TGTGCCAGCAGACGCGCAGGGGTCGGGGAGCAGTTCTTC,.,TRBV11-2,TRBJ2-1,.
CASSSRGGLTDTQYF,TGTGCCAGCAGCTCTCGAGGGGGGCTCACAGATACGCAGTATTTT,.,TRBV7-9,TRBJ2-3,.
CASSSGGRNIQYF,TGTGCCAGCAGTTCGGGGGGTCGGAACATTCAGTACTTC,TRBD2,TRBV6-1,TRBJ2-4,.
CASRPRGGETQYF,TGTGCAAGTCGCCCCCGGGGGGGGGAGACCCAGTACTTC,.,TRBV12-2,TRBJ2-5,once
CASSEGKTSFQGGYTF,TGTGCCAGCAGTGAAGGGAAGACCAGCTTCCAGGGGGGCTACACCTTC,.,TRBV6-1,TRBJ1-2,.